Following are 20 T cell receptor beta chains from one sample sequenced in a study of OX40 agonist ivuxolimab in advanced cancers. The method was immunoSEQ multiplex PCR; TCRdb's version includes in-frame clones alone and lacks a portion of them. This table holds more than 55,000 clones, 70% to 90% found once. The input for sequencing was CD4+ or CD8+ T cells sorted from blood, taken in a trial of the OX40 agonist ivuxolimab. All receptors come from an adult with an advanced solid tumor such as melanoma, head and neck, liver or kidney cancer.

This chain connects TRBV11-2 to TRBJ2-2; D gene unclear. Trimming cost V 0 bases and J 3 bases, with 5 bases left between them. The V gene's germline CDR1 is SGHAT and CDR2 FQNNGV. There are 14 residues in the CDR3. The CDR3 is CASSLDPYTGELFF. The DNA for the CDR3 is TGTGCCAGCAGCTTAGATCCTTACACCGGGGAGCTGTTTTTT.

The gene calls are TRBV6-6 and TRBJ1-4, with a weak D call TRBD1 (6 bases). Germline V gene sequence: CDR1 MNHNY, CDR2 SVGAGI (reference sequence). This CDR3 has 14 residues. With 2 bases removed from V and 6 bases from J, the gap between germline ends came to 10 bases. The CDR3 region has the DNA TGTGCCAGCAGTTACGTCACAGGGCATGAAAAACTGTTTTTT. Amino acid sequence: CASSYVTGHEKLFF.

The V gene is TRBV2, the J gene TRBJ1-5; D is unresolved. This CDR3 comprises 15 residues. Looked up from germline, CDR1 is SNHLY and CDR2 is FYNNEI. The germline V and J ends were trimmed by 1 base and 6 bases, with 13 bases remaining between them. Written as DNA, the CDR3 is TGTGCCAGCAGTGAAGGGGGTCAGCTCGGTCAGCCCCAGCATTTT. The encoded protein is CASSEGGQLGQPQHF.

This rearrangement joins TRBV7-3 to TRBJ2-7; D unclear. The germline gives CDR1 SGHTA, CDR2 FQGTGA. The CDR3 covers 13 residues. V gave up 2 bases and J gave up 5 bases, with 10 bases separating them. The CDR3 reads CASSLVIPNEQYF. DNA for the CDR3: TGTGCCAGCAGCTTAGTCATTCCAAACGAGCAGTACTTC.

The chain has TRBV6-1 and TRBJ1-4; a weak D match, TRBD1 (5 bases). Looked up from germline, CDR1 is MNHNS and CDR2 is SASEGT. The CDR3 sequence is 15 residues long. Trimming pared 4 bases from V and 8 bases from J, leaving 17 bases between. In DNA form, the CDR3 reads TGTGCCAGCAGTGCTCGACGGGACGGGGAGGAAAAACTGTTTTTT. Its translation is CASSARRDGEEKLFF.

Only a few counts were recorded for this clone. V gene TRBV5-4 combines with J gene TRBJ2-7, with 7 bases fitting TRBD1. The CDR3 length is 15 residues. Germline V gene lookup returns CDR1 SGHNT and CDR2 YYREEE (reference sequence). Trimming cost V 4 bases and J 0 bases; bases outside gene matches: 7. CDR3 residues: CASSRGTVSSYEQYF. The DNA of the CDR3 is TGTGCCAGCAGCCGAGGGACAGTTAGCTCCTACGAGCAGTACTTC.

This clone was seen a single time. The V and J genes are TRBV19 and TRBJ2-7; D is unresolved. V was cut by 3 bases and J by 0 bases, with 9 bases left in between. Germline V gives CDR1 LNHDA, CDR2 SQIVND (reference sequence). The CDR3 contains 14 residues. CDR3 sequence: CASSMGISSYEQYF. Here the CDR3 DNA reads TGTGCCAGTAGTATGGGCATTAGCTCCTACGAGCAGTACTTC.

The chain is built from TRBV5-5 and TRBJ2-2; 12 bases align to TRBD2. CDR1 and CDR2 (germline): SGHKS, YYEKEE (reference sequence). The CDR3 contains 16 residues. Unmatched junction bases numbered 7, after V lost 4 bases and J lost 6 bases. The CDR3 protein is CASSPRLAGGSGELFF. CDR3 DNA sequence: TGTGCCAGCAGCCCACGGCTAGCGGGAGGGTCCGGGGAGCTGTTTTTT.

CDR3 sequence (DNA): TGCGCCAGCAGCCGGACAGGAGAAGGAAACACCATATATTTT. It translates to CASSRTGEGNTIYF. The rearrangement uses TRBV5-1 and TRBJ1-3, with 7 nucleotides matching TRBD1. The CDR3 loop spans 14 amino acids. Per the germline V gene, CDR1 is SGHRS and CDR2 is YFSETQ. Unmatched junction bases numbered 5, after V lost 4 bases and J lost 4 bases.

The table lists this clone with a few counts. The V and J genes are TRBV11-2 and TRBJ2-5; 13 bases are shared with TRBD2. V lost 5 bases, J lost 4 bases, and 7 bases stayed unmatched. Germline values: CDR1 SGHAT, CDR2 FQNNGV. The CDR3 has 16 amino acids. CDR3 in amino acids: CASSPGLAGAIETQYF. The CDR3 coding sequence is TGTGCCAGCAGCCCCGGACTAGCGGGAGCCATAGAGACCCAGTACTTC.

The V gene is TRBV11-2, the J gene TRBJ2-1, with 9 bases that match TRBD1. Germline assignment: CDR1 SGHAT and CDR2 FQNNGV. The CDR3 loop spans 15 amino acids. V was clipped by 3 bases and J by 4 bases; unmatched bases: 4. The CDR3 sequence is CASSFGTGKYNEQFF. The CDR3 DNA is TGTGCCAGCAGCTTCGGGACAGGGAAATACAATGAGCAGTTCTTC.

The DNA of the CDR3 is TGTGCCAGCAGCCCCCAGGTCGTCTCTGGGGCCAACGTCCTGACTTTC. It encodes CASSPQVVSGANVLTF. V is TRBV7-3 and J is TRBJ2-6; D is uncertain. The CDR3 consists of 16 residues. Between the trimmed V and J ends, which lost 5 bases and 0 bases, there was a span of 11 bases. CDR1 and CDR2 (germline): SGHTA, FQGTGA.

V gene TRBV29-1 combines with J gene TRBJ2-7; 11 bases map to TRBD1. The V segment lost 7 bases and the J segment 4 bases; nucleotides outside the gene matches: 6. This CDR3 is 13 amino acids long. Germline-derived CDR1 and CDR2 are SQVTM and ANQGSEA. The CDR3 nucleotides are TGCAGCGCCCAAGGACAGGGGGCTTACGAGCAGTACTTC. As protein: CSAQGQGAYEQYF.

The chain combines TRBV4-2 with TRBJ1-4; 9 bases are a match to TRBD1. The CDR3 consists of 17 residues. Losses at the gene ends were 2 bases for V and 2 bases for J; bases not matched to a gene: 6. Germline CDR1 and CDR2: LGHNA and YNFKEQ. The DNA for the CDR3 is TGTGCCAGCAGCCAATCAGGGACAGGGTTTACTAATGAAAAACTGTTTTTT. Its protein is CASSQSGTGFTNEKLFF.

This clone was seen a handful of times. The chain recombines TRBV5-5 with TRBJ2-7; 11 bases match TRBD2. V dropped 4 bases and J dropped 9; count of bases not matched to a gene: 9. Germline CDR1 SGHKS, CDR2 YYEKEE (reference sequence). CDR3 length equals 14 residues. CDR3 sequence: CASSGGLAEGVQYF. The DNA for the CDR3 is TGTGCCAGCAGCGGGGGACTAGCGGAAGGGGTGCAGTACTTC.

The chain employs TRBV7-6 and TRBJ1-2; 10 positions match TRBD1. This CDR3 region has 13 residues. J lost 5 bases, V lost 4 bases, and 1 base had no gene match. Germline loops: CDR1 SGHVS, CDR2 FNYEAQ. The CDR3, as DNA: TGTGCCAGCAGCTGGGGACAGGGGTATGGCTACACCTTC. Its translation: CASSWGQGYGYTF. The full variable domain, its missing parts supplied by reference TRBV7-6 and TRBJ1-2, is GAGVSQSPRYKVTKRGQDVALRCDPISGHVSLYWYRQALGQGPEFLTYFNYEAQQDKSGLPNDRFSAERPEGSISTLTIQRTEQRDSAMYRCASSWGQGYGYTFGSGTRLTVV.

This clone was found once. The chain employs TRBV9 and TRBJ2-3, with D perhaps TRBD1 (5 bases). Germline CDR1 and CDR2: SGDLS and YYNGEE. The CDR3 length is 14 residues. The V gene lost 4 bases and the J gene lost 6 bases, with 15 bases spanning the gap. CDR3 sequence: CASSPSTAGDTQYF. CDR3 sequence (DNA): TGTGCCAGCAGCCCCAGTACGGCAGGGGATACGCAGTATTTT.

The table lists this clone with a few counts. The rearrangement uses TRBV28 and TRBJ1-2, with D maybe TRBD1 (5 bases). Germline V gene data show CDR1 as MDHEN and CDR2 as SYDVKM. CDR3 length equals 13 residues. The germline V and J ends were trimmed by 6 bases and 7 bases, with 15 bases remaining between them. CDR3 nucleotides: TGTGCCAGCAGGGGACCAACGGCGGGTGGCTACACCTTC. Amino acids: CASRGPTAGGYTF.

CDR3 sequence reads: CSMTSGPDSPQHF. The DNA of the CDR3 is TGCAGCATGACATCGGGTCCAGATAGTCCCCAGCATTTT. The rearrangement uses TRBV29-1 and TRBJ1-5, with no clear D. The CDR3 loop spans 13 amino acids. V lost 8 bases and J lost 10, with 21 bases in between. The V gene's germline CDR1 is SQVTM and CDR2 ANQGSEA.

The V call is TRBV9, the J call TRBJ2-2; unclear D gene. Per germline, CDR1 SGDLS and CDR2 YYNGEE. CDR3 length equals 16 residues. V lost 3 bases and J lost 0, with 12 bases in between. The DNA for the CDR3 is TGTGCCAGCAGCGCATCCCTCAACGCGAACACCGGGGAGCTGTTTTTT. It encodes CASSASLNANTGELFF. The full variable domain, with the rest looked up from reference TRBV9 and TRBJ2-2, is DSGVTQTPKHLITATGQRVTLRCSPRSGDLSVYWYQQSLDQGLQFLIQYYNGEERAKGNILERFSAQQFPDLHSELNLSSLELGDSALYFCASSASLNANTGELFFGEGSRLTVL.